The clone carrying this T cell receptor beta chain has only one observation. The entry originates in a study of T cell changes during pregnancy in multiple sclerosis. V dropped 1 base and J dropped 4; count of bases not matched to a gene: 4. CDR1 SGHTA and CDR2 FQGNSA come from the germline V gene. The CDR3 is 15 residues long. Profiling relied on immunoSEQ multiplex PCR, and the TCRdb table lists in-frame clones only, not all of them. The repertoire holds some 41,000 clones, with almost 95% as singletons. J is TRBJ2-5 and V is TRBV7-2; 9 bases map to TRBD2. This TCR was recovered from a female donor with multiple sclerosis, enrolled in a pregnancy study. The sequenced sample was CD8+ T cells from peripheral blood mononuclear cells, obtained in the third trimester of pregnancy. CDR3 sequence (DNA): TGTGCCAGCAGCTTAGTAGCGGGAGTTGTAGAGACCCAGTACTTC. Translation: CASSLVAGVVETQYF.